These T cell receptor beta chains were read from a single sample in a study of T cell repertoires in cytomegalovirus infection. TCRdb re-called the reads with MiXCR, one entry per CDR3 protein. The table lists under 800,000 distinct CDR3 sequences, 20% to 25% of them singletons, with 8% in the top ten. Sequencing was performed on CD8+ T cells from PBMCs. Receptor source: a human donor in good health (CMV status not recorded). Some clones in this sample may be carry-over from other donors' samples. The conserved cysteine and the conserved F or W are not part of the CDR3 here. Fields, in order: CDR3 length, V gene, J gene, CDR3 protein.

>11|TRBV7-3|TRBJ2-2
ASRGSNTGELF
>17|TRBV19|TRBJ2-1
ASSIPGLAGENSYNEQF
>11|TRBV29-1|TRBJ2-2
SVVSPNTGELF
>12|TRBV18|TRBJ1-1
ASSRLTGVIEAF
>11|TRBV29-1|TRBJ1-4
SSRTGGSEKLF
>10|TRBV7-2|TRBJ2-7
ASSSAANEQY
>10|TRBV28|TRBJ2-5
ASNFRGETQY
>13|TRBV7-8|TRBJ2-5
ASSLEAGGGETQY
>12|TRBV20-1|TRBJ2-1
SLHPGQVNNEQF
>12|TRBV6-2/TRBV6-3|TRBJ2-1
ASSWSGDRSEQF
>11|TRBV7-9|TRBJ1-1
ASSPRQLKEAF